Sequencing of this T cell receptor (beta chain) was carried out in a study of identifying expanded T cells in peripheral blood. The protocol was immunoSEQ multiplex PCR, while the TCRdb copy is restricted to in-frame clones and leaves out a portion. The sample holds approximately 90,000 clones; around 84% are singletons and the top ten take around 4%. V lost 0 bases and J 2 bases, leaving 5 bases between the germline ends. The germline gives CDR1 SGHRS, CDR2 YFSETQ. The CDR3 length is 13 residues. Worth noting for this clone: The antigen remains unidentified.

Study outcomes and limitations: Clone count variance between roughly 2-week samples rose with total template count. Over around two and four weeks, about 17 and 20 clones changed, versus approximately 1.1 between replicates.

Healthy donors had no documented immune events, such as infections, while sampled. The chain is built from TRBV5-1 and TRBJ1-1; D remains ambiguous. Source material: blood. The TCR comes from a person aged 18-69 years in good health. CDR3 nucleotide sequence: TGCGCCAGCAGCTTGGTCCGTAACACTGAAGCTTTCTTT. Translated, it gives CASSLVRNTEAFF.